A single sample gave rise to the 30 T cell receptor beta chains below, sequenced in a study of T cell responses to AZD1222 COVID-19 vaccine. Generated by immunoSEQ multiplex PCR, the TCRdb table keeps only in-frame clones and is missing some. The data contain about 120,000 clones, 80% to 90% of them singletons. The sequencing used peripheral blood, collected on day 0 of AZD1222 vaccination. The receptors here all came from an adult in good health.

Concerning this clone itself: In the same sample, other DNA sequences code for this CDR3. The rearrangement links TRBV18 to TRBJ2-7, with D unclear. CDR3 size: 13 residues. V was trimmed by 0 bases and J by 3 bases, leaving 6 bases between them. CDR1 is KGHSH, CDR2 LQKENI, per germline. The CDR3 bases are TGTGCCAGCTCACCACCGGACGGCTACGAGCAGTACTTC. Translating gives CASSPPDGYEQYF.

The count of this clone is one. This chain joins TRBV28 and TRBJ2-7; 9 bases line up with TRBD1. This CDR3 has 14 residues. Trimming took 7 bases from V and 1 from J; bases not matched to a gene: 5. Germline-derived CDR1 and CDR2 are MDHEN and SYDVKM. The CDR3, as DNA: TGTGCCAGCATAACCGGGACAGGGTCCTACGAGCAGTACTTC. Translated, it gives CASITGTGSYEQYF.

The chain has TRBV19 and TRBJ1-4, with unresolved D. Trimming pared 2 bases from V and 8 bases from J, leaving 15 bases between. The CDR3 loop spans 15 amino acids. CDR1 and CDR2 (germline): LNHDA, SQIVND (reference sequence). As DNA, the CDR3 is TGTGCCAGTAGTATATGGCCCCTACTGCAGGAAAAACTGTTTTTT. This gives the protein CASSIWPLLQEKLFF.

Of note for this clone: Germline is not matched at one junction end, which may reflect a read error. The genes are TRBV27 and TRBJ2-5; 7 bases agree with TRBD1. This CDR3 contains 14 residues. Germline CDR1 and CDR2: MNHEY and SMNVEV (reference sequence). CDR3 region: CASSLSRGTGVPNF. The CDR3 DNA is TGTGCCAGCAGTTTATCGCGCGGAACAGGGGTCCCAAACTTC.

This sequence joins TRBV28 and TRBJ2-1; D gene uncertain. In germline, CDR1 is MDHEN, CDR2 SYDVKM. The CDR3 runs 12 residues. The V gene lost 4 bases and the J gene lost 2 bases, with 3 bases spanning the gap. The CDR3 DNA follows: TGTGCCAGCAGTTCCGCCTACAATGAGCAGTTCTTC. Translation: CASSSAYNEQFF.

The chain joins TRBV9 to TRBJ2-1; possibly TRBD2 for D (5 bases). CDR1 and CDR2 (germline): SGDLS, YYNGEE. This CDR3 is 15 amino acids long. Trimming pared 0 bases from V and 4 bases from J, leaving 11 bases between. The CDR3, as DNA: TGTGCCAGCAGCGTAGGGACTCTGCGATACAATGAGCAGTTCTTC. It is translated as CASSVGTLRYNEQFF.

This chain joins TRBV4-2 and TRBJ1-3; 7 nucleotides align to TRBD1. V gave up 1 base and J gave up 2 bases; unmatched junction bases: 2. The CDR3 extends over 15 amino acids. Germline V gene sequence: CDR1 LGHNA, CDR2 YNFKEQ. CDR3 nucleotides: TGTGCCAGCAGCCAAGGACAGGGACCTGGAAACACCATATATTTT. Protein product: CASSQGQGPGNTIYF.

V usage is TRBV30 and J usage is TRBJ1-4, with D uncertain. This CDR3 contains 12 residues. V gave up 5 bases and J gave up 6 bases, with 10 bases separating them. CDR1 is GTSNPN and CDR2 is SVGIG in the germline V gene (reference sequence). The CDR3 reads CAWSSHHEKLFF. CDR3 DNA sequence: TGTGCCTGGTCGTCGCATCATGAAAAACTGTTTTTT.

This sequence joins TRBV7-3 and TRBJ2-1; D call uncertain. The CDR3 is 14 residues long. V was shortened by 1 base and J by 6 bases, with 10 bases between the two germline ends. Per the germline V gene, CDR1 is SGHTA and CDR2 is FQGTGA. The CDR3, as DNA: TGTGCCAGCAGCTTAAGTGGGCCAATCAATGAGCAGTTCTTC. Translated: CASSLSGPINEQFF.

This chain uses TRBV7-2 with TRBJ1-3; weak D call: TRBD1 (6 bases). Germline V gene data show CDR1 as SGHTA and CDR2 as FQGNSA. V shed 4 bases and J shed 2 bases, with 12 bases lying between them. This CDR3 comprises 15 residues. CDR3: CASSSTGPPGNTIYF. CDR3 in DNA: TGTGCCAGCAGCTCAACAGGGCCCCCTGGAAACACCATATATTTT.

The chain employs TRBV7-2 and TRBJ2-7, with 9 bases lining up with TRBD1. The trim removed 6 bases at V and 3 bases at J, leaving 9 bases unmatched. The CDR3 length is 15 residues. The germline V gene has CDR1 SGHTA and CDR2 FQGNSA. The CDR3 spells CASREAGTGNYEQYF. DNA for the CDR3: TGTGCCAGCAGGGAAGCCGGGACAGGGAACTACGAGCAGTACTTC.

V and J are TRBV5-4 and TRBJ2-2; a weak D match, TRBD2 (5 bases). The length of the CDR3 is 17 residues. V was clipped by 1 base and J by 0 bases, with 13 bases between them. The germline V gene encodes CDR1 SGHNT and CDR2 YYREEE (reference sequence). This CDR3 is CASSLSVATTNTGELFF. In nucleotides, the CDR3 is TGTGCCAGCAGCTTGTCAGTAGCGACCACGAACACCGGGGAGCTGTTTTTT.

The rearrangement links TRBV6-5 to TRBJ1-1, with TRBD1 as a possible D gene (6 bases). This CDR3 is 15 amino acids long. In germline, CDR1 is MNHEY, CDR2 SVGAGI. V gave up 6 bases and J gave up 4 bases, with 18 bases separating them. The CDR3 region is CASRQGFRPSTEAFF. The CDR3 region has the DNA TGTGCCAGCAGACAGGGTTTTCGGCCCTCCACTGAAGCTTTCTTT.

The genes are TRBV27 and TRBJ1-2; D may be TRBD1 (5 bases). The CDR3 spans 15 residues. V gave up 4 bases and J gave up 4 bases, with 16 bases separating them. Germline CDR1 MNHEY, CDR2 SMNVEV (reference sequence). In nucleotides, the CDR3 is TGTGCCAGCAGTTCATACGGGGCGGGGGGCTATGGCTACACCTTC. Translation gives CASSSYGAGGYGYTF.

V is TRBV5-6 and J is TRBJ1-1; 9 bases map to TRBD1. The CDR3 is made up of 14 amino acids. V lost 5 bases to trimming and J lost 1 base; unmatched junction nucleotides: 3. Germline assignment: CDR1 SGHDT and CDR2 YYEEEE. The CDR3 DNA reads TGTGCCAGCAGAAAGGGACAGGGGAACACTGAAGCTTTCTTT. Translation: CASRKGQGNTEAFF.

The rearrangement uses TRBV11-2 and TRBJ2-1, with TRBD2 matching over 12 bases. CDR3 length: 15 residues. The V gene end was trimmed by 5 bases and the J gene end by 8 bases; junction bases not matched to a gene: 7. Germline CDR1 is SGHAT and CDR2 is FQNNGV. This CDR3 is CASSPGLAGLDEQFF. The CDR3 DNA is TGTGCCAGCAGCCCCGGACTAGCGGGACTGGATGAGCAGTTCTTC.

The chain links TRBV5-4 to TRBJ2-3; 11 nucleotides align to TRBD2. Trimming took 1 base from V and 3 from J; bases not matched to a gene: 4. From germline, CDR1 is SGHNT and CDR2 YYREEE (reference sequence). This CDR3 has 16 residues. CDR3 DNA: TGTGCCAGCAGCTTGTGGCTAGCGGGGGGAACAGATACGCAGTATTTT. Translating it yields CASSLWLAGGTDTQYF.

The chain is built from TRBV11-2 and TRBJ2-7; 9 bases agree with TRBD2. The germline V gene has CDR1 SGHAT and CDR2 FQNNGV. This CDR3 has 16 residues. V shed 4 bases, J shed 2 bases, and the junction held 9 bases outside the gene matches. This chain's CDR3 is CASSSLGREGPYEQYF. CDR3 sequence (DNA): TGTGCCAGCAGCTCCCTGGGGCGGGAGGGGCCCTACGAGCAGTACTTC.

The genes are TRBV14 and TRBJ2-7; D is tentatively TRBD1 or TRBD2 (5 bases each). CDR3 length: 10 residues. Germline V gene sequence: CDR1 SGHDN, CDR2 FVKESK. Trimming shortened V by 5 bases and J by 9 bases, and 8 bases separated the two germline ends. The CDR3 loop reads CASSGTGQYF. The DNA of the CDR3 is TGTGCCAGCAGCGGGACCGGGCAGTACTTC.

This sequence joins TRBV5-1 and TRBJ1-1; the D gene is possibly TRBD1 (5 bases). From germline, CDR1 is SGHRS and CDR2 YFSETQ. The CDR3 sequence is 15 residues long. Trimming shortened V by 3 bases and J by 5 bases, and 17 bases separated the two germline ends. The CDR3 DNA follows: TGCGCCAGCAGCTACCGCTCCGGGAGGGGAACTGAAGCTTTCTTT. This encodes CASSYRSGRGTEAFF. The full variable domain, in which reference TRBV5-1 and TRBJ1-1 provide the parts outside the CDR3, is KAGVTQTPRYLIKTRGQQVTLSCSPISGHRSVSWYQQTPGQGLQFLFEYFSETQRNKGNFPGRFSGRQFSNSRSEMNVSTLELGDSALYLCASSYRSGRGTEAFFGQGTRLTVV.

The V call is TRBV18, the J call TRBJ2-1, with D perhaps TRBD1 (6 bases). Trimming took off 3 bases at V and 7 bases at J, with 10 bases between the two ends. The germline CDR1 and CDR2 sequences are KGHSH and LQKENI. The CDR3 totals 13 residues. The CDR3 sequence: CASSPPGANEQFF. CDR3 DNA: TGTGCCAGCTCACCCCCAGGGGCGAATGAGCAGTTCTTC.

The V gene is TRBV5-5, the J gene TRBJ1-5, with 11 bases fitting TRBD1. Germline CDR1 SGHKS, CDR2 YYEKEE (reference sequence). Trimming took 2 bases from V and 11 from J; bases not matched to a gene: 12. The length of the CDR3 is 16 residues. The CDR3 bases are TGTGCCAGCAGCTTTCTCGGGACAGGGGGAGGTTGGGCCCAGCATTTT. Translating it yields CASSFLGTGGGWAQHF.

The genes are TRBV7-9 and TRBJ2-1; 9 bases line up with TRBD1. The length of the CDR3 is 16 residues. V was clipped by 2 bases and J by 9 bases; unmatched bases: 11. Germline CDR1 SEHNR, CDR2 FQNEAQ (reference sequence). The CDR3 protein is CASSLNPGTGLTEQFF. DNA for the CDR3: TGTGCCAGCAGCTTAAACCCCGGGACAGGGCTTACTGAGCAGTTCTTC. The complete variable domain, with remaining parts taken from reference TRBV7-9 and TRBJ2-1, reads DTGVSQNPRHKITKRGQNVTFRCDPISEHNRLYWYRQTLGQGPEFLTYFQNEAQLEKSRLLSDRFSAERPKGSFSTLEIQRTEQGDSAMYLCASSLNPGTGLTEQFFGPGTRLTVL.

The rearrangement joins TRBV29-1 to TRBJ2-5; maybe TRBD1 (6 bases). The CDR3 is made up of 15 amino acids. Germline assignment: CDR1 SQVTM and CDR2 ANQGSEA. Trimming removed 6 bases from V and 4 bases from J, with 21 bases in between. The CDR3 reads CSVTGPAGASETQYF. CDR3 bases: TGCAGCGTCACCGGTCCCGCAGGGGCCTCAGAGACCCAGTACTTC. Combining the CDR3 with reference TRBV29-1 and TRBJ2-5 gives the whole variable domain SAVISQKPSRDICQRGTSLTIQCQVDSQVTMMFWYRQQPGQSLTLIATANQGSEATYESGFVIDKFPISRPNLTFSTLTVSNMSPEDSSIYLCSVTGPAGASETQYFGPGTRLLVL.

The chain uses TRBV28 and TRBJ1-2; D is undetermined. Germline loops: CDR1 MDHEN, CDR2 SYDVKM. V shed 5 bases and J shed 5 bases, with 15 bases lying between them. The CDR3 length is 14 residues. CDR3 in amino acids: CASSGSGREYGYTF. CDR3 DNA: TGTGCCAGCAGTGGCTCGGGGAGGGAATATGGCTACACCTTC.

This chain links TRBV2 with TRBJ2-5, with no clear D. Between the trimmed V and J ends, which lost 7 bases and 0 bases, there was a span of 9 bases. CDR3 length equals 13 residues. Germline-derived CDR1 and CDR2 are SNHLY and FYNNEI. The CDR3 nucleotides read TGTGCCAGCACCCTGGGGAACCAAGAGACCCAGTACTTC. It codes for CASTLGNQETQYF.

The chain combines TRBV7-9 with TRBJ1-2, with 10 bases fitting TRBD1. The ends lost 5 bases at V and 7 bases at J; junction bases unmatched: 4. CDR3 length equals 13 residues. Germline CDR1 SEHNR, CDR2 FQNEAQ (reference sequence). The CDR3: CASSQTGGGGYTF. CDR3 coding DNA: TGTGCCAGCAGCCAGACAGGGGGCGGTGGCTACACCTTC.

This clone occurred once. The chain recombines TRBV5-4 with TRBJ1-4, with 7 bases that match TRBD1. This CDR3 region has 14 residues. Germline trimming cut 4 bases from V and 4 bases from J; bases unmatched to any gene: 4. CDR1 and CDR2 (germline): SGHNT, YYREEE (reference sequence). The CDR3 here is CASSPRDSNEKLFF. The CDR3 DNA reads TGTGCCAGCAGCCCCCGGGACAGTAATGAAAAACTGTTTTTT.

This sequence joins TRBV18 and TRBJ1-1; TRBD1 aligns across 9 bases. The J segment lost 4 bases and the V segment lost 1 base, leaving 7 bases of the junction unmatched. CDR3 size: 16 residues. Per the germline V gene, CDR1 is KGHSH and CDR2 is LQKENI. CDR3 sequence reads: CASSPRETGGGTEAFF. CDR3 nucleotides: TGTGCCAGCTCACCACGGGAGACAGGGGGAGGCACTGAAGCTTTCTTT. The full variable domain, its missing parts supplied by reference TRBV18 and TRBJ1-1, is NAGVMQNPRHLVRRRGQEARLRCSPMKGHSHVYWYRQLPEEGLKFMVYLQKENIIDESGMPKERFSAEFPKEGPSILRIQQVVRGDSAAYFCASSPRETGGGTEAFFGQGTRLTVV.

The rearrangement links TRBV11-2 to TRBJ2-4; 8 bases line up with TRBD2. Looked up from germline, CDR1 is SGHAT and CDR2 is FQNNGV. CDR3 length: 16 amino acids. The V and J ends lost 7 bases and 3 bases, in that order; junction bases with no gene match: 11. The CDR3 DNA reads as TGTGCCAGCACCCTCGGGGCTAGCGGGCGCAAAAACATTCAGTACTTC. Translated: CASTLGASGRKNIQYF.